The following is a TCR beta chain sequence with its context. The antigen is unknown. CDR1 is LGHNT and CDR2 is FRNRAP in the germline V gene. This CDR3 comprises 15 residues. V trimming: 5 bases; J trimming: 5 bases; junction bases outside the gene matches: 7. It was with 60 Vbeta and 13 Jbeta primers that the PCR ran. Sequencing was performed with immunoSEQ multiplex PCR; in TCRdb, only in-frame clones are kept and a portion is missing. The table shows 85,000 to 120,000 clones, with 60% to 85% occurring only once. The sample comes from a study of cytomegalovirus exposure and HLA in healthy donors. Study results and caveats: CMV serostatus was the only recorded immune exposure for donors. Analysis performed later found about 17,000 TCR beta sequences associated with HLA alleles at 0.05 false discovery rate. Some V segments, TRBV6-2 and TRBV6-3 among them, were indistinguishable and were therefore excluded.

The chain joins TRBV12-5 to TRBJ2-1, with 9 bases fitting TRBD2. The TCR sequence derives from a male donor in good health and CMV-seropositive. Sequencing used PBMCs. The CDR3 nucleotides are TGTGCTAGTGGTCCGGGGACTAGCCGGAACAATGAGCAGTTCTTC. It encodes CASGPGTSRNNEQFF. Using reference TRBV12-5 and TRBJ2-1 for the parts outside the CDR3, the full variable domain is DARVTQTPRHKVTEMGQEVTMRCQPILGHNTVFWYRQTMMQGLELLAYFRNRAPLDDSGMPKDRFSAEMPDATLATLKIQPSEPRDSAVYFCASGPGTSRNNEQFFGPGTRLTVL.